These T cell receptor beta chains were read from a single sample in a study of shared clonotypes between healthy human individuals. Repertoires were generated with immunoSEQ multiplex PCR, while TCRdb's copy carries only in-frame clones and drops some. Of about 2.1 million clones listed, 93% are singletons. Sample: naive CD8+ T cells from PBMCs. The receptor set was obtained from a man between 18 and 29 years old in good health. Some clones in this sample may be carry-over from other donors' samples. The CDR3 runs from the conserved cysteine through the conserved F or W. D genes are given only for firm matches. Clone size is not always given. Where it is, it says once, few, many or a class for expanded clones.

v_gene: TRBV4-1; d_gene: TRBD1; j_gene: TRBJ1-1; abundance: .; CDR3aa: CASRSSDRAMGTEAFF; CDR3nt: TGCGCCAGCCGCTCCTCGGACAGGGCAATGGGTACTGAAGCTTTCTTT
v_gene: TRBV4-1; d_gene: .; j_gene: TRBJ2-7; abundance: .; CDR3aa: CASSQEGTGSYEQYF; CDR3nt: TGCGCCAGCAGCCAAGAGGGGACGGGCTCCTACGAGCAGTACTTC
v_gene: TRBV30; d_gene: TRBD2; j_gene: TRBJ2-5; abundance: .; CDR3aa: CAWSVAGGQETQYF; CDR3nt: TGTGCCTGGAGTGTTGCGGGAGGGCAAGAGACCCAGTACTTC
v_gene: TRBV4-1; d_gene: .; j_gene: TRBJ2-3; abundance: .; CDR3aa: CASSQPSGGEGTDTQYF; CDR3nt: TGCGCCAGCAGCCAACCCTCCGGCGGGGAGGGCACAGATACGCAGTATTTT
v_gene: TRBV28; d_gene: TRBD1; j_gene: TRBJ1-1; abundance: .; CDR3aa: CASRDRTGKTEAFF; CDR3nt: TGTGCCAGCAGAGACCGGACAGGTAAGACTGAAGCTTTCTTT
v_gene: TRBV19; d_gene: TRBD1; j_gene: TRBJ2-1; abundance: .; CDR3aa: CASSIDRANYNEQFF; CDR3nt: TGTGCCAGTAGTATTGACAGGGCGAACTACAATGAGCAGTTCTTC
v_gene: TRBV11-1; d_gene: TRBD1; j_gene: TRBJ2-1; abundance: .; CDR3aa: CASSLNEGTGYNEQFF; CDR3nt: TGTGCCAGCAGCTTAAACGAGGGGACAGGTTACAATGAGCAGTTCTTC
v_gene: TRBV5-1; d_gene: TRBD1; j_gene: TRBJ1-2; abundance: .; CDR3aa: CASSLETGGLGGRYTF; CDR3nt: TGCGCCAGCAGCTTGGAGACAGGGGGTTTAGGAGGTCGCTACACCTTC
v_gene: TRBV2; d_gene: TRBD1; j_gene: TRBJ1-2; abundance: .; CDR3aa: CASTQTGGVESYTF; CDR3nt: TGTGCCAGCACCCAGACAGGGGGAGTAGAAAGCTACACCTTC
v_gene: TRBV9; d_gene: .; j_gene: TRBJ1-1; abundance: .; CDR3aa: CASSPRTDEPLINTEAFF; CDR3nt: TGTGCCAGCAGCCCCAGGACAGACGAACCGCTGATAAACACTGAAGCTTTCTTT
v_gene: TRBV10-3; d_gene: TRBD1; j_gene: TRBJ1-4; abundance: .; CDR3aa: CAIRPGQGDLTNEKLFF; CDR3nt: TGTGCCATCAGACCCGGACAGGGGGACTTAACTAATGAAAAACTGTTTTTT
v_gene: TRBV18; d_gene: .; j_gene: TRBJ2-1; abundance: .; CDR3aa: CASSPEGIPVYNEQFF; CDR3nt: TGTGCCAGCTCACCCGAGGGGATTCCCGTTTACAATGAGCAGTTCTTC
v_gene: TRBV4-1; d_gene: TRBD1; j_gene: TRBJ1-5; abundance: .; CDR3aa: CASSQVLRQGRYSNQPQHF; CDR3nt: TGCGCCAGCAGCCAAGTCCTCCGACAGGGCCGATATAGCAATCAGCCCCAGCATTTT
v_gene: TRBV18; d_gene: .; j_gene: TRBJ1-2; abundance: .; CDR3aa: CASSPRGDGYTF; CDR3nt: TGTGCCAGCTCCCCACGGGGGGATGGCTACACCTTC
v_gene: TRBV11-2; d_gene: .; j_gene: TRBJ2-5; abundance: .; CDR3aa: CASSFFLDLVGETQYF; CDR3nt: TGTGCCAGCAGCTTTTTCTTGGATCTAGTGGGGGAGACCCAGTACTTC
v_gene: TRBV11-3; d_gene: TRBD1; j_gene: TRBJ1-1; abundance: once; CDR3aa: CASSVQTGVGTEAFF; CDR3nt: TGTGCCAGCAGCGTACAGACAGGGGTGGGCACTGAAGCTTTCTTT
v_gene: TRBV28; d_gene: .; j_gene: TRBJ1-1; abundance: .; CDR3aa: CASSLRERWAEAFF; CDR3nt: TGTGCCAGCAGTTTGAGGGAACGGTGGGCTGAAGCTTTCTTT
v_gene: TRBV9; d_gene: .; j_gene: TRBJ2-1; abundance: .; CDR3aa: CASSVGGRLSSYNEQFF; CDR3nt: TGTGCCAGCAGCGTAGGGGGGAGATTGAGCTCCTACAATGAGCAGTTCTTC
v_gene: TRBV27; d_gene: .; j_gene: TRBJ2-5; abundance: .; CDR3aa: CASSLEAAATQYF; CDR3nt: TGTGCCAGCAGTTTAGAGGCAGCGGCCACCCAGTACTTC
v_gene: TRBV28; d_gene: .; j_gene: TRBJ2-1; abundance: .; CDR3aa: CASSPYRSSYNEQFF; CDR3nt: TGTGCCAGCAGCCCCTACCGGAGCTCCTACAATGAGCAGTTCTTC
v_gene: TRBV28; d_gene: .; j_gene: TRBJ1-5; abundance: .; CDR3aa: CASSFSGAYQPQHF; CDR3nt: TGTGCCAGCAGTTTCTCAGGGGCGTATCAGCCCCAGCATTTT
v_gene: TRBV6-5; d_gene: .; j_gene: TRBJ1-4; abundance: .; CDR3aa: CASSYSTGGELFF; CDR3nt: TGTGCCAGCAGTTACTCGACCGGCGGGGAACTGTTTTTT
v_gene: TRBV2; d_gene: TRBD2; j_gene: TRBJ2-7; abundance: .; CDR3aa: CASRTSGRPSYEQYF; CDR3nt: TGTGCCAGCAGGACTAGCGGGAGGCCCTCCTACGAGCAGTACTTC
v_gene: TRBV19; d_gene: TRBD1; j_gene: TRBJ2-3; abundance: .; CDR3aa: CASSIVPSGTGLDTQYF; CDR3nt: TGTGCCAGTAGTATAGTTCCGTCCGGGACAGGGTTGGATACGCAGTATTTT
v_gene: TRBV7-8; d_gene: .; j_gene: TRBJ2-7; abundance: .; CDR3aa: CASSPHDGLASYEQYF; CDR3nt: TGTGCCAGCAGCCCCCACGATGGTCTGGCCTCCTACGAGCAGTACTTC
v_gene: TRBV18; d_gene: .; j_gene: TRBJ2-1; abundance: .; CDR3aa: CASSPPTIPRGEQFF; CDR3nt: TGTGCCAGCTCACCACCGACGATCCCCCGTGGTGAGCAGTTCTTC
v_gene: TRBV11-2; d_gene: TRBD2; j_gene: TRBJ2-7; abundance: .; CDR3aa: CASSLVRLAGIGEQYF; CDR3nt: TGTGCCAGCAGCTTAGTTAGACTAGCGGGGATTGGCGAGCAGTACTTC
v_gene: TRBV4-1; d_gene: .; j_gene: TRBJ2-7; abundance: .; CDR3aa: CASSDLDSSYEQYF; CDR3nt: TGCGCCAGCAGCGACCTGGACAGTTCCTACGAGCAGTACTTC
v_gene: TRBV10-3; d_gene: TRBD2; j_gene: TRBJ2-1; abundance: .; CDR3aa: CAADSGNYNEQFF; CDR3nt: TGTGCCGCCGATAGCGGGAACTACAATGAGCAGTTCTTC
v_gene: TRBV7-9; d_gene: .; j_gene: TRBJ2-4; abundance: once; CDR3aa: CASSPRAGDIQYF; CDR3nt: TGTGCCAGCAGCCCCCGGGCTGGGGACATTCAGTACTTC
v_gene: TRBV7-8; d_gene: .; j_gene: TRBJ2-7; abundance: .; CDR3aa: CASSLDSGYLPYEQYF; CDR3nt: TGTGCCAGCAGCTTAGATTCAGGCTACCTCCCCTACGAGCAGTACTTC
v_gene: TRBV13; d_gene: .; j_gene: TRBJ2-2; abundance: .; CDR3aa: CASSFSRWAAGELFF; CDR3nt: TGTGCCAGCAGCTTCTCCAGGTGGGCAGCCGGGGAGCTGTTTTTT
v_gene: TRBV28; d_gene: .; j_gene: TRBJ1-4; abundance: .; CDR3aa: CASTQPGEGTNEKLFF; CDR3nt: TGTGCCAGCACCCAACCCGGGGAGGGAACTAATGAAAAACTGTTTTTT
v_gene: TRBV7-9; d_gene: .; j_gene: TRBJ2-1; abundance: once; CDR3aa: CASSLAPAYEQFF; CDR3nt: TGTGCCAGCAGCTTAGCGCCAGCCTATGAGCAGTTCTTC
v_gene: TRBV5-1; d_gene: TRBD1; j_gene: TRBJ2-3; abundance: .; CDR3aa: CASSLVAGGRPDTQYF; CDR3nt: TGCGCCAGCAGCTTAGTGGCAGGGGGCAGGCCAGATACGCAGTATTTT
v_gene: TRBV28; d_gene: .; j_gene: TRBJ2-1; abundance: .; CDR3aa: CASRTPGWDNEQFF; CDR3nt: TGTGCCAGCAGAACACCGGGGTGGGACAATGAGCAGTTCTTC
v_gene: TRBV7-7; d_gene: TRBD2; j_gene: TRBJ2-3; abundance: .; CDR3aa: CASSLGLGGFTDTQYF; CDR3nt: TGTGCCAGCAGCTTGGGACTAGGGGGATTCACAGATACGCAGTATTTT
v_gene: TRBV28; d_gene: TRBD2; j_gene: TRBJ2-1; abundance: .; CDR3aa: CASSFPQERGYNEQFF; CDR3nt: TGTGCCAGCAGTTTCCCCCAGGAGCGGGGCTACAATGAGCAGTTCTTC
v_gene: TRBV6-5; d_gene: TRBD2; j_gene: TRBJ2-7; abundance: .; CDR3aa: CASSKLAGLSYEQYF; CDR3nt: TGTGCCAGCAGTAAACTAGCGGGACTATCCTACGAGCAGTACTTC
v_gene: TRBV29-1; d_gene: TRBD1; j_gene: TRBJ1-1; abundance: .; CDR3aa: CSVDPRGPEAFF; CDR3nt: TGCAGCGTTGACCCCAGGGGGCCTGAAGCTTTCTTT
v_gene: TRBV28; d_gene: .; j_gene: TRBJ2-7; abundance: once; CDR3aa: CASSFGYLPYEQYF; CDR3nt: TGTGCCAGCAGTTTCGGGTATCTCCCCTACGAGCAGTACTTC
v_gene: TRBV7-9; d_gene: .; j_gene: TRBJ2-5; abundance: .; CDR3aa: CASSVSEGETQYF; CDR3nt: TGTGCCAGCAGCGTGAGCGAGGGGGAGACCCAGTACTTC
v_gene: TRBV6-1; d_gene: TRBD1; j_gene: TRBJ1-2; abundance: .; CDR3aa: CASSKAAVDRANYGYTF; CDR3nt: TGTGCCAGCAGTAAAGCCGCCGTCGACAGGGCTAACTATGGCTACACCTTC
v_gene: TRBV27; d_gene: .; j_gene: TRBJ2-6; abundance: .; CDR3aa: CASSLIGVGANVLTF; CDR3nt: TGTGCCAGCAGTTTAATCGGGGTTGGGGCCAACGTCCTGACTTTC
v_gene: TRBV7-2; d_gene: .; j_gene: TRBJ2-1; abundance: .; CDR3aa: CASSLDYRDMSSADNEQFF; CDR3nt: TGTGCCAGCAGCTTAGATTACCGGGACATGTCATCCGCGGACAATGAGCAGTTCTTC